The 3 T cell receptor beta chains listed next were all sequenced from one sample in a study of blood T cell repertoires in COVID-19. Assay: immunoSEQ multiplex PCR; the TCRdb copy retains only in-frame clones and omits some. The data show around 190,000 clones, with 75% to 85% seen just once and around 6% held by the top ten. Specimen: peripheral blood. The source of these receptors is a woman aged 40 to 49 with COVID-19, enrolled during active disease.

The genes are TRBV10-3 and TRBJ2-5, with TRBD2 matching over 11 bases. Germline values: CDR1 ENHRY, CDR2 SYGVKD. This CDR3 has 17 residues. Losses at the gene ends were 7 bases for V and 2 bases for J; bases not matched to a gene: 12. This chain's CDR3 is CAIKRGLAGGSQETQYF. CDR3 nucleotide sequence: TGTGCCATCAAAAGGGGTCTAGCGGGGGGTTCGCAAGAGACCCAGTACTTC.

The chain combines TRBV19 with TRBJ1-1, with D unresolved. Germline loops: CDR1 LNHDA, CDR2 SQIVND (reference sequence). This CDR3 has 14 amino acids. V was pared by 7 bases and J by 0 bases, with 12 bases between. The DNA of the CDR3 is TGTGCCAGTATTGACACGGCCATGAACACTGAAGCTTTCTTT. Its translation is CASIDTAMNTEAFF.

This clone appeared once. The V gene is TRBV18, the J gene TRBJ1-2; 7 positions agree with TRBD1. This CDR3 contains 13 residues. Unmatched junction bases numbered 6, after V lost 5 bases and J lost 6 bases. Per germline, CDR1 KGHSH and CDR2 LQKENI. The CDR3 coding sequence is TGTGCCAGCTCAATCCGCACAGGGGATGGCTACACCTTC. It codes for CASSIRTGDGYTF.